The TCR beta chain described here comes from a study of PD-1 blockade in classical Hodgkin lymphoma. Findings and limits, study-wide: Relative to healthy donors, newly diagnosed patients reportedly had lower baseline TCR diversity, which was reported as lower still in relapsed/refractory patients.

This clone was seen a handful of times. Its target is not known. The CDR3 is made up of 14 amino acids. In germline, CDR1 is LNHDA, CDR2 SQIVND (reference sequence). The V and J ends lost 5 bases and 2 bases respectively, with 12 bases between them. Time point indicated: cycle 4 day 1 (C4D1), after six to seven weeks of nivolumab. Each patient's relapse followed autologous stem cell transplantation, and brentuximab vedotin exposure varied. Data came from immunoSEQ multiplex PCR; TCRdb stores just in-frame clones and leaves some out. Of about 92,000 clones in the sample, 83% were seen once. The receptor comes from a human donor with classical Hodgkin lymphoma. The chain carries TRBV19 and TRBJ1-2; D is unclear. This specimen consisted of peripheral blood mononuclear cells (PBMCs), obtained before the fourth cycle of nivolumab. CDR3 in amino acids: CASSQPMENYGYTF. The CDR3 DNA reads TGTGCCAGTAGTCAGCCCATGGAGAACTATGGCTACACCTTC.